This T cell receptor (beta chain) comes out of a study of blood T cell repertoires in COVID-19. Study information: PBMCs, B-cell-depleted T cells, or T cells provided the cDNA or gDNA that made up the material.

CDR3 length: 15 residues. The trim removed 5 bases at V and 6 bases at J, leaving 8 bases unmatched. From germline, CDR1 is MDHEN and CDR2 SYDVKM. Participant-given clinical history determined each cohort assignment. Authors' analysis steps: Amplification from reference gene primers served as the basis for estimated nucleated cell counts. Produced via immunoSEQ multiplex PCR; TCRdb's table is partial and in-frame only. D and trimming come from the DNA, and the V and J calls and clone size come from that table. The table has approximately 170,000 clones, approximately 80% seen once. The sequencing input was PBMCs or T cells enriched from blood (not recorded which). This chain joins TRBV28 and TRBJ2-3; TRBD1 aligns across 10 bases. The TCR comes from a woman aged 50 to 65 who had recovered from COVID-19. The CDR3, as DNA: TGTGCCAGCAGTGAGACAGGGGGCGCGATTGATACGCAGTATTTT. This gives the protein CASSETGGAIDTQYF.